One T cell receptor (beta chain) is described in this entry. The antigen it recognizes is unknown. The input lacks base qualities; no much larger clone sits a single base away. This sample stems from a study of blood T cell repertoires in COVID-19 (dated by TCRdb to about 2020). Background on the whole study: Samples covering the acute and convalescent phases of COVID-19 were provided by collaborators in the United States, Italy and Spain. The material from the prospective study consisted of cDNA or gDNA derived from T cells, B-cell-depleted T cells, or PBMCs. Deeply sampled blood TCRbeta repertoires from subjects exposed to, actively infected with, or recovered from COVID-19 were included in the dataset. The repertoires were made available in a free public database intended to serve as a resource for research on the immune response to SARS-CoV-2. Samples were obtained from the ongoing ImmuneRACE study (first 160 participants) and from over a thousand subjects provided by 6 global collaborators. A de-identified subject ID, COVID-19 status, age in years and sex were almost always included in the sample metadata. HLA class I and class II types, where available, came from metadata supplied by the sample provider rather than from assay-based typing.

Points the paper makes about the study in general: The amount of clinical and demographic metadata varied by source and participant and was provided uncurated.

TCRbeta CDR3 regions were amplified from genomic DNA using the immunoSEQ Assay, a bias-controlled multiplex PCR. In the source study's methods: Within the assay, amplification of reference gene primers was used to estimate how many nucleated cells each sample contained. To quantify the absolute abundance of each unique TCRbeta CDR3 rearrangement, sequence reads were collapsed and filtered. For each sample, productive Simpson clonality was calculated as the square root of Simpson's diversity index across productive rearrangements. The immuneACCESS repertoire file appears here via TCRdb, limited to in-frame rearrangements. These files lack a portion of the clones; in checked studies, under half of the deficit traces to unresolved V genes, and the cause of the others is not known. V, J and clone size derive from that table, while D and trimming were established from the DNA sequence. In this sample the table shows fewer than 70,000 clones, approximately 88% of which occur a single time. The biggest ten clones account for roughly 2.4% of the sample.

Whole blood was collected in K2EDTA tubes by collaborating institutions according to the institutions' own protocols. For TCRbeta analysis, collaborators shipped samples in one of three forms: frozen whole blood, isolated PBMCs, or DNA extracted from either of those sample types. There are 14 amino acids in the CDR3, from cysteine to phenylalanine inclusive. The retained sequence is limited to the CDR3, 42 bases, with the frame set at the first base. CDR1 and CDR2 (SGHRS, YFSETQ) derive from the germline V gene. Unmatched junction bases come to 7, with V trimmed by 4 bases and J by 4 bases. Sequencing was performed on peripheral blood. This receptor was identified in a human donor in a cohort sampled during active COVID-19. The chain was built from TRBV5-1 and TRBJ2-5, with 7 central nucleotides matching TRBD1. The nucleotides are TGCGCCAGCAGCCCGGTGACAGGGCGAGAGACCCAGTACTTC. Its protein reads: CASSPVTGRETQYF.